This T cell receptor (beta chain) stems from a study of post-analysis software for immune sequencing data. In the study overall: Several disease courses (relapsing-remitting, secondary progressive and progressive-relapsing) of multiple sclerosis were included.

On this clonotype: The antigen is not known. At one boundary the junction diverges from the germline segment, which might be a read error.

Libraries were made from TCR beta cDNA, and they carried unique molecular identifiers. Each CDR3 protein gets one entry after TCRdb re-called the PCR reads with MiXCR. Here the sample spans under 900,000 distinct CDR3 sequences, approximately 53% being singletons. The CDR3 loop spans 15 amino acids. From germline, CDR1 is MNHNY and CDR2 SVGAGI (reference sequence). Study results and caveats: Elevated frequency relative to controls characterized 4 or 5 TRBV segments in patients, TRBV5-6, TRBV5-1 and TRBV20-1 among them.

Sequences were obtained from blood. The receptor was isolated from a girl aged 5-17 years with multiple sclerosis. The chain employs TRBV6-6 and TRBJ1-4; D is unclear. The CDR3 loop is CVSSSPGWDNEKLFF. CDR3 DNA sequence: TGTGTCAGCAGTTCCCCAGGTTGGGATAATGAAAAACTGTTTTTT.